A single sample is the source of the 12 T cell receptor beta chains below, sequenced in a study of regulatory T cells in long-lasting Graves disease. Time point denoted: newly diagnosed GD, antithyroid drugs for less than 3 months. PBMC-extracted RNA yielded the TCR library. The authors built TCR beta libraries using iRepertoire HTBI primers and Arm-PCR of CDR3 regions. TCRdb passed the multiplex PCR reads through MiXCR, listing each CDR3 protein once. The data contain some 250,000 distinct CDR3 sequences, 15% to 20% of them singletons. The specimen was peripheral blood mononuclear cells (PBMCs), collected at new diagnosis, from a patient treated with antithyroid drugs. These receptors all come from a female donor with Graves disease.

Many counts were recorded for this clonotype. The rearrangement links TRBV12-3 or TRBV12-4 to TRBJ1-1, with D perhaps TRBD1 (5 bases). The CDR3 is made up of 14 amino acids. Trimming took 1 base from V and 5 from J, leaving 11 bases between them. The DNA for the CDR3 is TGTGCCAGCAGTTTAGAGGGGAGGCGTACTGAAGCTTTCTTT. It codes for CASSLEGRRTEAFF.

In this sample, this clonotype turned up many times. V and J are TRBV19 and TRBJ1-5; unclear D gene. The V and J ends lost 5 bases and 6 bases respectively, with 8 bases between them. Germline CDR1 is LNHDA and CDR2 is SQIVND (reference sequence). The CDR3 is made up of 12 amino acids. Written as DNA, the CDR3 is TGTGCCAGTAGTGGAAGGTCTCAGCCCCAGCATTTT. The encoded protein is CASSGRSQPQHF.

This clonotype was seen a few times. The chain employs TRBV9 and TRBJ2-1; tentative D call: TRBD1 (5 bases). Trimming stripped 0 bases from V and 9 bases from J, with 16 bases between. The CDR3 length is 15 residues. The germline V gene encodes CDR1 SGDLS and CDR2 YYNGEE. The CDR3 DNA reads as TGTGCCAGCAGCGTAGGAGGCCTGCCAGGGCGTGAGCAGTTCTTC. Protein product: CASSVGGLPGREQFF.

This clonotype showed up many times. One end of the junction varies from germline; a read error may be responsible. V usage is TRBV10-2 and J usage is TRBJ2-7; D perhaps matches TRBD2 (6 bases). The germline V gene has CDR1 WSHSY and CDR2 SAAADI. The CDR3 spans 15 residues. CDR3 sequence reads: CASSEPGLAPYEQYF. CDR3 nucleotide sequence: TGTGCCAGCAGTGAGCCGGGACTCGCCCCGTACGAGCAGTACTTC.

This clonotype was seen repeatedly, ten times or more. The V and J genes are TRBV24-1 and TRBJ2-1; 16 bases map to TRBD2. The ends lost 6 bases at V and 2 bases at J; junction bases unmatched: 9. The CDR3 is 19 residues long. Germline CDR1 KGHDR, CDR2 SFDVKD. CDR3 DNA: TGTGCCACCAGTTCTTTAGGGACTAGCGGGAGGGGCCCCTACAATGAGCAGTTCTTC. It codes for CATSSLGTSGRGPYNEQFF.

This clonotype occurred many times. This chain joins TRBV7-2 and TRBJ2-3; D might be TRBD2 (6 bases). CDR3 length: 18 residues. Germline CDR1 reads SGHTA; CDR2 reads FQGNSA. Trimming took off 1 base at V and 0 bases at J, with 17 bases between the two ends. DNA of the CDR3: TGTGCCAGCAGCTTAGAGGCAGCGGGCGGGGCTAGCACAGATACGCAGTATTTT. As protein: CASSLEAAGGASTDTQYF.

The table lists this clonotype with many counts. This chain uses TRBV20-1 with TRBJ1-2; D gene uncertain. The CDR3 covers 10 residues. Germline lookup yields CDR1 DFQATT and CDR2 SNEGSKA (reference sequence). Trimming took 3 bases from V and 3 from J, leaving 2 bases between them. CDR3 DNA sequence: TGCAGTGCTAGTTACTATGGCTACACCTTC. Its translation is CSASYYGYTF.

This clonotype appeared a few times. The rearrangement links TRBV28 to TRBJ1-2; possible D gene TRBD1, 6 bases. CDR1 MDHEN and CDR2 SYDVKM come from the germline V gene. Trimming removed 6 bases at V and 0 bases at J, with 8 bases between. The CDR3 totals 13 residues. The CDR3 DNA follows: TGTGCCAGCAGATACAGGGCTAACTATGGCTACACCTTC. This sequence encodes CASRYRANYGYTF.

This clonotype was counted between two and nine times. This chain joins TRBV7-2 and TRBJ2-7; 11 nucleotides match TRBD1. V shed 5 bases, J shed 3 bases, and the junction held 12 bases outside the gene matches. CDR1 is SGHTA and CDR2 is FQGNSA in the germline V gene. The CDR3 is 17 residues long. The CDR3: CASSPRGQGVLFYEQYF. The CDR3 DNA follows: TGTGCCAGCAGCCCGAGGGGACAGGGGGTATTGTTCTACGAGCAGTACTTC. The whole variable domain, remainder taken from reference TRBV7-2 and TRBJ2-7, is GAGVSQSPSNKVTEKGKDVELRCDPISGHTALYWYRQSLGQGLEFLIYFQGNSAPDKSGLPSDRFSAERTGGSVSTLTIQRTQQEDSAVYLCASSPRGQGVLFYEQYFGPGTRLTVT.

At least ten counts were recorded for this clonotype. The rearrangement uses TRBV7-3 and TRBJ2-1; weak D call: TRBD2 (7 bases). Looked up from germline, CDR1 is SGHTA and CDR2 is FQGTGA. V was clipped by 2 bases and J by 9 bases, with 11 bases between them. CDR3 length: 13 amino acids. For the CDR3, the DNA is TGTGCCAGCAGCTTAGGGGGCGGGGGTGAGCAGTTCTTC. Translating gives CASSLGGGGEQFF.

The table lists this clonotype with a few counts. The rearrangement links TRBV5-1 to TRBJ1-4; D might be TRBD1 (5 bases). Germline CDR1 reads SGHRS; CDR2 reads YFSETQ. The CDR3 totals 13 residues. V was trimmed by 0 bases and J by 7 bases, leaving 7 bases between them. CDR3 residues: CASSLGDVEKLFF. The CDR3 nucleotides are TGCGCCAGCAGCTTGGGGGACGTTGAAAAACTGTTTTTT.

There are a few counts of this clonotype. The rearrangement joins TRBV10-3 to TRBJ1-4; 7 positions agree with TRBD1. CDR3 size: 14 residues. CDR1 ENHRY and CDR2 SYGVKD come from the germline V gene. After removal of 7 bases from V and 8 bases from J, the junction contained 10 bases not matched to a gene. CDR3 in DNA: TGTGCCATCACCCCCGACAGGGATCACGAAAAACTGTTTTTT. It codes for CAITPDRDHEKLFF.